The 2 T cell receptor beta chains given below trace back to one sample, sequenced in a study of cytomegalovirus exposure and HLA in healthy donors. PCR amplification relied on 60 Vbeta primers (plus 13 Jbeta primers). Produced via immunoSEQ multiplex PCR; TCRdb's table is partial and in-frame only. Of 80,000 to 95,000 clones detected, roughly 86% appear once; the ten largest clones hold about 8.6%. The sequenced sample was PBMCs. Receptor source: a man aged 25-45 years in good health and CMV-seropositive.

The genes are TRBV4-2 and TRBJ2-5; 14 bases align to TRBD2. Germline V gene data show CDR1 as LGHNA and CDR2 as YNFKEQ. This CDR3 region has 18 residues. Trimming at V came to 1 base and at J to 4 bases, leaving 8 bases not matched to a gene. The CDR3 region is CASSQGLGTSGSGETQYF. CDR3 DNA: TGTGCCAGCAGCCAAGGGTTGGGGACTAGCGGGAGTGGAGAGACCCAGTACTTC.

V is TRBV9 and J is TRBJ2-3, with 11 bases lining up with TRBD2. The CDR3 runs to 18 residues. Trimming took 4 bases from V and 1 from J; bases not matched to a gene: 11. Per the germline V gene, CDR1 is SGDLS and CDR2 is YYNGEE. The CDR3 spells CASSLRMTSGAGTDTQYF. The CDR3 nucleotides read TGTGCCAGCAGCCTACGTATGACTAGCGGGGCGGGCACAGATACGCAGTATTTT.